This TCR beta chain emerged from a study of T cell responses to AZD1222 COVID-19 vaccine. Data came from immunoSEQ multiplex PCR; TCRdb stores just in-frame clones and leaves some out. Of 150,000 to 200,000 clones listed, 87% are singletons. Comment on this clone: Its antigen is undetermined.

Study-wide results and limits: Reportedly, close to half of spike-specific TCRs are directed against unmutated variant regions. Donors were largely white British and mainly female; clonal diversity was possibly underestimated. Spike-specific TCR breadth rose after two AZD1222 doses, and depth rose as well.

The CDR3 loop spans 17 amino acids. Source: peripheral blood, taken on day 0 of AZD1222 vaccination. The sequence was obtained from an adult in good health. The chain employs TRBV21-1 and TRBJ2-2; the table's D call of TRBD2 was not tested on the DNA. TRBV21-1 counts as a pseudogene. CDR3 amino acids: CASSRTSGRVRTGELFF. The CDR3 DNA sequence: TGTGCCAGCAGCCGGACTAGCGGGAGAGTGCGTACCGGGGAGCTGTTTTTT.